These T cell receptor beta chains were read from a single sample in a study of beta chain features in type 1 diabetes. Produced via immunoSEQ multiplex PCR; TCRdb's table is partial and in-frame only. Here the sample spans about 900,000 clones, about a sixth being singletons. The sequencing sample was made of naive CD4+ T cells from blood. These receptors came from a woman younger than 30 in good health. Each CDR3 is given with its conserved first and last residue. A D gene is named only where the DNA matches it firmly. Clone size is stated in some rows and not others, as once, few, many or a class when expanded.

J,size,V,D,DNA,CDR3
TRBJ2-1,few,TRBV2,-,TGTGCCAGCAGTGGTAGTGGTAACTACAATGAGCAGTTCTTC,CASSGSGNYNEQFF
TRBJ2-7,few,TRBV7-9,-,TGTGCCAGCAGCTTAGGCGGTTCCGCCTACGAGCAGTACTTC,CASSLGGSAYEQYF
TRBJ2-3,-,TRBV5-1,TRBD2,TGCGCCAGCAGCCGGGGACTAGCGGGAACAATCGGCCGGTACACAGATACGCAGTATTTT,CASSRGLAGTIGRYTDTQYF
TRBJ2-4,once,TRBV7-3,-,TGTGCCAGCAGCTTAACGTTTGTGGAGGTTTTAACCAAAAACATTCAGTACTTC,CASSLTFVEVLTKNIQYF
TRBJ1-4,few,TRBV5-5,TRBD1,TGTGCCAGCAGCGGCGGGACAGTTAATGAAAAACTGTTTTTT,CASSGGTVNEKLFF
TRBJ2-1,few,TRBV7-3,-,TGTGCCAGCAGCTTCGGGTCCGGTTACAATGAGCAGTTCTTC,CASSFGSGYNEQFF
TRBJ2-3,-,TRBV7-9,-,TGTGCCAGCAGCCTGAGCGACAGCACAGATACGCAGTATTTT,CASSLSDSTDTQYF
TRBJ2-5,-,TRBV7-2,-,TGTGCCAGCAGCTCCTTACGAGAGACCCAGTACTTC,CASSSLRETQYF
TRBJ2-7,few,TRBV7-9,-,TGTGCCAGCAGCTTAGCATGGGATTTTGGCGAGCAGTACTTC,CASSLAWDFGEQYF
TRBJ2-1,-,TRBV7-2,-,TGTGCCAGCAGCACTCATCCCTACAATGAGCAGTTCTTC,CASSTHPYNEQFF
TRBJ2-2,few,TRBV2,-,TGTGCCAGCAGTCGACTAGTATACGGGGAGCTGTTTTTT,CASSRLVYGELFF
TRBJ2-5,many,TRBV21-1,-,TGTGCCAGCAGCAAATCTGGACAGACACAAGAGACCCAGTACTTC,CASSKSGQTQETQYF
TRBJ2-1,-,TRBV5-4,TRBD1,TGTGCCAGCAGCACTGGGAACAGGGGGCTGGAGCAGTTCTTC,CASSTGNRGLEQFF
TRBJ2-7,-,TRBV19,TRBD2,TGTGCCAGTAGTGCGGGAGGGACAGCTACCTACGAGCAGTACTTC,CASSAGGTATYEQYF
TRBJ2-3,few,TRBV5-1,TRBD1,TGCGCCAGCAGCTTCCGGGACAGGAGCACAGATACGCAGTATTTT,CASSFRDRSTDTQYF
TRBJ2-3,few,TRBV6-1,-,TGTGCCAGCAGTGACTCGCATACGCAGTATTTT,CASSDSHTQYF